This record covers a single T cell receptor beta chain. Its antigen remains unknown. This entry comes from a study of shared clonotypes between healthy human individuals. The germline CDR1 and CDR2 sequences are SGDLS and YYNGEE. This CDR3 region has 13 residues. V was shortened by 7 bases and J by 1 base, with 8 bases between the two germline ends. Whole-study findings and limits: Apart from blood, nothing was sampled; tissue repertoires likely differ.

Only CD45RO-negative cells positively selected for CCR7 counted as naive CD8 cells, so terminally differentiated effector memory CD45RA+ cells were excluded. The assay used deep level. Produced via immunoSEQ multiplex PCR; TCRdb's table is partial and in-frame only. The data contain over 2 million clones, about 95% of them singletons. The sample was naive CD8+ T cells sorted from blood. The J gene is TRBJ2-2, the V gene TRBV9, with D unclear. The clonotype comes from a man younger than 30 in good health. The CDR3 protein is CASERGNTGELFF. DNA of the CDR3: TGTGCCAGCGAGAGAGGGAACACCGGGGAGCTGTTTTTT. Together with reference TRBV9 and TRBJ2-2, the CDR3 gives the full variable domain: DSGVTQTPKHLITATGQRVTLRCSPRSGDLSVYWYQQSLDQGLQFLIQYYNGEERAKGNILERFSAQQFPDLHSELNLSSLELGDSALYFCASERGNTGELFFGEGSRLTVL.